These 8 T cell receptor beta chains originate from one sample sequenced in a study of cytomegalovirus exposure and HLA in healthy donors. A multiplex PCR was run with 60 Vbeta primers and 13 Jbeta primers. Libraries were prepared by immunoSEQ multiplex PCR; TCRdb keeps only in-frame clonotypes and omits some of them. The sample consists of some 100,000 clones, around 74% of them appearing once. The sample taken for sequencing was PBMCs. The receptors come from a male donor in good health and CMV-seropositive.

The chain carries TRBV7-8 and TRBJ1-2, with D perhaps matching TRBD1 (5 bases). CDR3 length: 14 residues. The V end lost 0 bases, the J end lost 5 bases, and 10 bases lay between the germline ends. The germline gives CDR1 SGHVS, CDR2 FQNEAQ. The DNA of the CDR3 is TGTGCCAGCAGCTTAGCGCCCCAGGGATATGGCTACACCTTC. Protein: CASSLAPQGYGYTF.

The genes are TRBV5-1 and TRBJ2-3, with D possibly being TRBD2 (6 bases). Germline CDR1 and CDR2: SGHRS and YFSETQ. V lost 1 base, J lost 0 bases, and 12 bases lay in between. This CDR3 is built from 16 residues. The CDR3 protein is CASSLPTSRSTDTQYF. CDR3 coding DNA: TGCGCCAGCAGCTTGCCCACTAGCCGTAGCACAGATACGCAGTATTTT.

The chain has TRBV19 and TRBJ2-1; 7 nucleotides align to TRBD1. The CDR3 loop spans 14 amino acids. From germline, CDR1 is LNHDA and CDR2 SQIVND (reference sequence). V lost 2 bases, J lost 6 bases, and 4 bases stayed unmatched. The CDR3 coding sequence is TGTGCCAGTAGTATATTCTGGGACAGCAATGAGCAGTTCTTC. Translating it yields CASSIFWDSNEQFF. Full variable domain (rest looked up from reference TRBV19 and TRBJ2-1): DGGITQSPKYLFRKEGQNVTLSCEQNLNHDAMYWYRQDPGQGLRLIYYSQIVNDFQKGDIAEGYSVSREKKESFPLTVTSAQKNPTAFYLCASSIFWDSNEQFFGPGTRLTVL.

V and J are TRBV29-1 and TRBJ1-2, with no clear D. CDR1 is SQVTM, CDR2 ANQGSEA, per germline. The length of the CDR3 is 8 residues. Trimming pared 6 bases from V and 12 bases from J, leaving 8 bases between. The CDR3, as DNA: TGCAGCGTCGGGTATGACACCTTC. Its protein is CSVGYDTF.

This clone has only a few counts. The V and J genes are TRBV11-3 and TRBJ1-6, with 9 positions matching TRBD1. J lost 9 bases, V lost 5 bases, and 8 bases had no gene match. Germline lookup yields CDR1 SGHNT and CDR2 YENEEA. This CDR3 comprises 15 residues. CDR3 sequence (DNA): TGTGCCAGCAGCCCAACCGGGACAGGGAGTTCACCCCTCCACTTT. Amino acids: CASSPTGTGSSPLHF.

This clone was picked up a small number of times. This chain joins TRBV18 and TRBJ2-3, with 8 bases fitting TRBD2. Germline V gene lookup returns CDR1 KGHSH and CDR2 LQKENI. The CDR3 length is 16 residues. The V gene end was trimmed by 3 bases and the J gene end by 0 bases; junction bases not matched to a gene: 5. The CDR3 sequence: CASSPLSGGSTDTQYF. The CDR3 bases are TGTGCCAGCTCACCCCTCAGCGGGGGAAGCACAGATACGCAGTATTTT.

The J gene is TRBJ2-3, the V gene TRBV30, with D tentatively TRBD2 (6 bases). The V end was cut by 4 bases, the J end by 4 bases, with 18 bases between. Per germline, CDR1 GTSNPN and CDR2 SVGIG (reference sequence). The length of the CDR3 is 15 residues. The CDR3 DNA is TGTGCCTGGACAGCGGGCTCGGCTAGGTCAGATACGCAGTATTTT. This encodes CAWTAGSARSDTQYF.

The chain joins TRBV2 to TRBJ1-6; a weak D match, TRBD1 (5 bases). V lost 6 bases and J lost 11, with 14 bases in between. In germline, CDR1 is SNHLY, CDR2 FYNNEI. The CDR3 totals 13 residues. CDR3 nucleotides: TGTGCCAGCAGGGACACAGGAAGGGCACCCCTCCACTTT. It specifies CASRDTGRAPLHF.